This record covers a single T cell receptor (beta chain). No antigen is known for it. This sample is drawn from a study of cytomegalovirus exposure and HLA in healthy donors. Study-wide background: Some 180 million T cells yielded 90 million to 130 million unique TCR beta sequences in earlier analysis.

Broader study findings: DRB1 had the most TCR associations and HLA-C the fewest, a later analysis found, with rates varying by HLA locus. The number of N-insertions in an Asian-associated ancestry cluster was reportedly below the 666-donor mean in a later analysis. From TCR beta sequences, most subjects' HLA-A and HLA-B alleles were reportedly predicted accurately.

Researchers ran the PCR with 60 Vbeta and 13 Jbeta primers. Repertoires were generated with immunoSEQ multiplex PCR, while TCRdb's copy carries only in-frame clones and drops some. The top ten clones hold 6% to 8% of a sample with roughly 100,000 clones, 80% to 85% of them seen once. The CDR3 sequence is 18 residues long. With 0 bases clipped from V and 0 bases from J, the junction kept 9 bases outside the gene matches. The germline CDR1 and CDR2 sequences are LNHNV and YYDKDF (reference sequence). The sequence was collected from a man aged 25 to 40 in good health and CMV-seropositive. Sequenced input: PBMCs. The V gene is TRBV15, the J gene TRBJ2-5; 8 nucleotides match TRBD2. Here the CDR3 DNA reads TGTGCCACCAGCAGAGATCTCGGGGGGGGGAAGAACCAAGAGACCCAGTACTTC. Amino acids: CATSRDLGGGKNQETQYF.